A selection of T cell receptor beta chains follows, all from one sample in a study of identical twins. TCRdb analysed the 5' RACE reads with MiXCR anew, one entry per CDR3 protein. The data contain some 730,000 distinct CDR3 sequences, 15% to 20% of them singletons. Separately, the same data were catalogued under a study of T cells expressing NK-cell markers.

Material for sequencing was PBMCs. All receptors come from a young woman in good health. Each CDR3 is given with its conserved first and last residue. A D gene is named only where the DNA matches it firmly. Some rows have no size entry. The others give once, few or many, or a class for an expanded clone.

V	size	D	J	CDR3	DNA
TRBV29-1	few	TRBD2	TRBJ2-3	CSQKGRASADTQYF	TGCAGCCAAAAAGGGAGGGCCAGTGCAGATACGCAGTATTTT
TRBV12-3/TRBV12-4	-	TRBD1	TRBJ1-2	CASSPRTGEGYTF	TGTGCCAGCAGTCCACGGACAGGGGAAGGCTACACCTTC
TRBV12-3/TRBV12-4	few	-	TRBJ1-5	CASTLAGRTQPQHF	TGTGCCAGCACCCTAGCGGGGCGAACTCAGCCCCAGCATTTT
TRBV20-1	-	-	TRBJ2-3	CSAPLATDTQYF	TGCAGTGCTCCCCTAGCCACAGATACGCAGTATTTT
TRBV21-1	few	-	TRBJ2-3	CASSKRTSGSTDTQYF	TGTGCCAGCAGCAAAAGGACTAGCGGGAGCACAGATACGCAGTATTTT
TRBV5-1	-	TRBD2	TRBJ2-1	CASSPLAGVPNEQFF	TGCGCCAGCAGCCCACTAGCGGGAGTACCCAATGAGCAGTTCTTC
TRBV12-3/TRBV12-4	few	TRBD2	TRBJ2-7	CASSPALAGRFGEQYF	TGTGCCAGCAGCCCCGCACTAGCGGGTCGATTCGGCGAGCAGTACTTC
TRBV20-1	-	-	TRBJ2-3	CSASRGGNTDTQYF	TGCAGTGCTAGTAGAGGGGGTAACACAGATACGCAGTATTTT
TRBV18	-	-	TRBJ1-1	CASSPTDIEAFF	TGTGCCAGCTCACCTACAGATATCGAAGCTTTCTTT
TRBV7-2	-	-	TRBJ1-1	CASSSRWASAFF	TGTGCCAGCAGTTCCCGGTGGGCCTCTGCTTTCTTT
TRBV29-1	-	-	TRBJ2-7	CSDPSGRGEQYF	TGCAGCGACCCGTCAGGTCGCGGCGAGCAGTACTTC
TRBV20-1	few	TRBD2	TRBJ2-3	CSARGASGRSWEFHQYF	TGCAGTGCTAGGGGGGCTAGCGGGAGGAGTTGGGAGTTTCATCAGTATTTT
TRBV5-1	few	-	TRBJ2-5	CASSSNPPRMETQYF	TGCGCCAGCAGCTCGAATCCGCCACGCATGGAGACCCAGTACTTC
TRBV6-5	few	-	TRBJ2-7	CASSYLQGSYEQYF	TGTGCCAGCAGTTACTTACAGGGTTCCTACGAGCAGTACTTC
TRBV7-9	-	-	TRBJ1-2	CASSPRASYYGYTF	TGTGCCAGCAGCCCGAGAGCATCTTACTATGGCTACACCTTC
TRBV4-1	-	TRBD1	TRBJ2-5	CASSPQGEQGVKTQYF	TGCGCCAGCAGCCCGCAAGGTGAACAGGGGGTGAAGACCCAGTACTTC
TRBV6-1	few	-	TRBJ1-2	CASRDPGRNYGYTF	TGTGCCAGCAGGGACCCGGGACGAAACTATGGCTACACCTTC
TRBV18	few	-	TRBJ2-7	CASSPPLAHEQYF	TGTGCCAGCTCACCACCGCTCGCACACGAGCAGTACTTC
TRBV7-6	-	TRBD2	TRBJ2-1	CASSPRTERGLTNEQFF	TGTGCCAGCAGCCCTAGAACTGAGCGGGGGCTGACAAATGAGCAGTTCTTC
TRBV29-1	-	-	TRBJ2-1	CSVVSGGNEQFF	TGCAGCGTTGTGTCCGGGGGAAATGAGCAGTTCTTC
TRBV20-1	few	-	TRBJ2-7	CSARKNLEQYF	TGCAGTGCTAGGAAAAACCTCGAGCAGTACTTC
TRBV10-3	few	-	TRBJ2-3	CAISLGTLNTDTQYF	TGTGCCATCAGCCTAGGGACTCTCAACACAGATACGCAGTATTTT
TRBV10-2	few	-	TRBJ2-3	CASSFPGITTDTQYF	TGCGCCAGCAGTTTCCCGGGGATCACCACAGATACGCAGTATTTT
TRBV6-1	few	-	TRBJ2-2	CASSPPAREDTGELFF	TGTGCCAGCAGCCCCCCCGCCCGAGAGGACACCGGGGAGCTGTTTTTT
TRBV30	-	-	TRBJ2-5	CACMPGGTQYF	TGTGCCTGCATGCCCGGCGGGACCCAGTACTTC
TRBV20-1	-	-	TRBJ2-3	CSAITDTQYF	TGCAGTGCTATCACAGATACGCAGTATTTT
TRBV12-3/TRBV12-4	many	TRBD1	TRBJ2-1	CASSGQGSRINEQFF	TGTGCCAGCAGTGGACAGGGGTCAAGGATCAATGAGCAGTTCTTC
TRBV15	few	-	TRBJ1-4	CATSSRSGELFF	TGTGCCACCAGCAGTCGCTCCGGAGAACTGTTTTTT
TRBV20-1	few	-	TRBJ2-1	CSVALMKYNEQFF	TGCAGTGTAGCGTTAATGAAATACAATGAGCAGTTCTTC
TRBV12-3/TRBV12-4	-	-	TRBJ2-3	CAIRGGGTDTQYF	TGTGCCATCAGGGGGGGGGGCACAGATACGCAGTATTTT
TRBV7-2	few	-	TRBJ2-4	CASSLNAGWDIQYF	TGTGCCAGCAGCTTAAACGCGGGGTGGGACATTCAGTACTTC
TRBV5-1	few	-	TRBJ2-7	CASSLARENYEQYF	TGCGCCAGCAGCTTGGCTAGGGAGAACTACGAGCAGTACTTC
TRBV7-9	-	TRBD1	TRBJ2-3	CASGAQGADTQYF	TGTGCCAGCGGTGCTCAGGGGGCAGATACGCAGTATTTT
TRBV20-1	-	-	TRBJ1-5	CSARDRASPRQPQHF	TGCAGTGCTAGAGATAGAGCCTCCCCCAGGCAGCCCCAGCATTTT
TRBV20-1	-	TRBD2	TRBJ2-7	CSATPSGSIYEQYF	TGCAGTGCTACCCCTAGCGGGAGTATCTACGAGCAGTACTTC
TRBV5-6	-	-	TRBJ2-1	CASSRPSGREQFF	TGTGCCAGCAGCCGTCCGTCAGGGAGGGAGCAGTTCTTC
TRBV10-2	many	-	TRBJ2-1	CASRNFEENEQFF	TGCGCCAGCAGGAATTTCGAGGAGAATGAGCAGTTCTTC
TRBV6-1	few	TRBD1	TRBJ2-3	CASSHGQGGQYF	TGTGCCAGCAGTCATGGACAGGGTGGGCAGTATTTT
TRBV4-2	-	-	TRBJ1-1	CASSQVSSNTEAFF	TGTGCCAGCAGCCAAGTAAGTTCTAACACTGAAGCTTTCTTT
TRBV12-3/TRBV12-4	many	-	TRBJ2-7	CASSSGTTYEQYF	TGTGCCAGCAGTTCCGGGACAACCTACGAGCAGTACTTC
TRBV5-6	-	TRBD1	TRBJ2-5	CASSYGQGRGETQYF	TGTGCCAGCAGCTACGGACAGGGCAGGGGAGAGACCCAGTACTTC
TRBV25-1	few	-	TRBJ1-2	CASSDRTEPGDYGYTF	TGTGCCAGCAGTGACCGGACAGAGCCGGGGGACTATGGCTACACCTTC